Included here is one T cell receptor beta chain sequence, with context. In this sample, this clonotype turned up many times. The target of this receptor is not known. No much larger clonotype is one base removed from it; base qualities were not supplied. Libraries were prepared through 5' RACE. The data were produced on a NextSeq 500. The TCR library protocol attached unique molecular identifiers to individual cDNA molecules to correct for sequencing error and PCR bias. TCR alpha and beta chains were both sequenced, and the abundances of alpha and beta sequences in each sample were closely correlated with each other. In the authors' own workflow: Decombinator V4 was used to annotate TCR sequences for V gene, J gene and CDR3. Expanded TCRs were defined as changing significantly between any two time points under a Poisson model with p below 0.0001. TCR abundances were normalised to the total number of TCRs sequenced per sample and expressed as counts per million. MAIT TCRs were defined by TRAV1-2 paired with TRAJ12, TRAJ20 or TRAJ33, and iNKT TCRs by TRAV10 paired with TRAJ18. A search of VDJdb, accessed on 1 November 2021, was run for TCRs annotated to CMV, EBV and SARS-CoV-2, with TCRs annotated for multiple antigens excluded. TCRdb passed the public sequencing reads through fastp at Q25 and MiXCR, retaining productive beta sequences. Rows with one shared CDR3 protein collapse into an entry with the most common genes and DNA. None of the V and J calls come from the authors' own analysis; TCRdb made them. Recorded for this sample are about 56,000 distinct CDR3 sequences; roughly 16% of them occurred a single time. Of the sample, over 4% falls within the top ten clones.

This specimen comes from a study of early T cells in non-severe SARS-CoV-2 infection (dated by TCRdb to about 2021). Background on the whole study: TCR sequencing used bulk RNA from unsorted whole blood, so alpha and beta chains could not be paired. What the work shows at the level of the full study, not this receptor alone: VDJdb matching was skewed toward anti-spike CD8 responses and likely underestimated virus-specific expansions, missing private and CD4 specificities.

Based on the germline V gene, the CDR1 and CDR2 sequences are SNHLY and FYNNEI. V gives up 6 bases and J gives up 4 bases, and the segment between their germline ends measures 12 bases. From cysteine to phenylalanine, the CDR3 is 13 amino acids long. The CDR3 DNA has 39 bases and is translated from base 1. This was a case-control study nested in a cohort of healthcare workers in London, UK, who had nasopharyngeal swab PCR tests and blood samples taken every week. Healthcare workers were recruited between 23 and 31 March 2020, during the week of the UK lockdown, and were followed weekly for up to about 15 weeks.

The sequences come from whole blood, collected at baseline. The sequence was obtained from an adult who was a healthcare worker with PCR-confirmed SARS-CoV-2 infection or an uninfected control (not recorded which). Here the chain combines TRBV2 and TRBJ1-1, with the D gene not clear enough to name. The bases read TGTGCCAGCAGGGTGCAGGTAGGCACTGAAGCTTTCTTT. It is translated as CASRVQVGTEAFF.